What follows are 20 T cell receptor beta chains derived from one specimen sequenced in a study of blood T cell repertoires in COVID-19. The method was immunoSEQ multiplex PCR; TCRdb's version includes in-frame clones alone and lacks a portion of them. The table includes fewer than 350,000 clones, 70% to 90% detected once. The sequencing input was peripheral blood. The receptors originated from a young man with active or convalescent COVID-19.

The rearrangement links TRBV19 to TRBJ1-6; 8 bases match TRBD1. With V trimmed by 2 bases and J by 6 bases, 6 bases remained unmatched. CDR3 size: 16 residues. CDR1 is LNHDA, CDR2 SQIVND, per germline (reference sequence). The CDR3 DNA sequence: TGTGCCAGTAGTATACGGACAGGGTTGACTAATTCACCCCTCCACTTT. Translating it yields CASSIRTGLTNSPLHF.

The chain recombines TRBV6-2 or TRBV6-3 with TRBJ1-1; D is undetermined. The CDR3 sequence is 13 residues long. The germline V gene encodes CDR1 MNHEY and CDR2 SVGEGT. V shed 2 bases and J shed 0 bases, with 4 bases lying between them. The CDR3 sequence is CASSYTVNTEAFF. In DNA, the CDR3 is TGTGCCAGCAGTTACACTGTGAACACTGAAGCTTTCTTT.

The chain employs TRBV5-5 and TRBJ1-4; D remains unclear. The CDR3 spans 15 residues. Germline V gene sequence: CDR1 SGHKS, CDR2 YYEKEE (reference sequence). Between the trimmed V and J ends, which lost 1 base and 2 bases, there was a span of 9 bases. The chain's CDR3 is CASSLFVQTNEKLFF. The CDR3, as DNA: TGTGCCAGCAGCTTGTTTGTACAGACTAATGAAAAACTGTTTTTT.

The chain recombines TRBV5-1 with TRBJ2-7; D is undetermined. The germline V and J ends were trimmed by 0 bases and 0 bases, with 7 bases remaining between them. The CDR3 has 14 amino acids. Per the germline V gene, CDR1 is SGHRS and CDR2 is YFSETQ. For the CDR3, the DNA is TGCGCCAGCAGCTTGGACTCTGACTCCTACGAGCAGTACTTC. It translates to CASSLDSDSYEQYF.

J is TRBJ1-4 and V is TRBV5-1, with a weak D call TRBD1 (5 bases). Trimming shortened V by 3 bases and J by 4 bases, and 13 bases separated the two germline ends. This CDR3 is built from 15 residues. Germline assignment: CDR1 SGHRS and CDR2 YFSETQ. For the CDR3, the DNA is TGCGCCAGCAGCTCTCGGTGGGGCCATAATGAAAAACTGTTTTTT. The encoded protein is CASSSRWGHNEKLFF.

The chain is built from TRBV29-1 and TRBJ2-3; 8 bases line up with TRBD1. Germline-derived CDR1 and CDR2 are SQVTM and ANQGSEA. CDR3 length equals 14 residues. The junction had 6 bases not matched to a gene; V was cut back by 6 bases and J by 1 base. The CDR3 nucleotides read TGCAGCGTAGATCCGGGACAGGGCACAGATACGCAGTATTTT. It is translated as CSVDPGQGTDTQYF.

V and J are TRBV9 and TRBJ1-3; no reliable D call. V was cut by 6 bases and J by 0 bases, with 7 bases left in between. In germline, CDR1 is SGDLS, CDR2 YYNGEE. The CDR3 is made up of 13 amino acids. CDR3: CASTRGSGNTIYF. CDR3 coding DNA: TGTGCCAGCACTCGGGGCTCTGGAAACACCATATATTTT.

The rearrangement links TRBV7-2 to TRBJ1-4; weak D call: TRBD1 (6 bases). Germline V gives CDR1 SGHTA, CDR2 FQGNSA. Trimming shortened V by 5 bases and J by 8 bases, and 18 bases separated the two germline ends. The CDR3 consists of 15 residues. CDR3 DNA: TGTGCCAGCAGCACCTACAGGGAAAGGGGAGAAAAACTGTTTTTT. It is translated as CASSTYRERGEKLFF.

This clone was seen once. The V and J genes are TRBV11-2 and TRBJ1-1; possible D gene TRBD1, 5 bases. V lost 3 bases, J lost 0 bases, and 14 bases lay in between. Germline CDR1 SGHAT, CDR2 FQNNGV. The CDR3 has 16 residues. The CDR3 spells CASSLGPGPMNTEAFF. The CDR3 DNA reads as TGTGCCAGCAGCTTGGGGCCAGGACCCATGAACACTGAAGCTTTCTTT.

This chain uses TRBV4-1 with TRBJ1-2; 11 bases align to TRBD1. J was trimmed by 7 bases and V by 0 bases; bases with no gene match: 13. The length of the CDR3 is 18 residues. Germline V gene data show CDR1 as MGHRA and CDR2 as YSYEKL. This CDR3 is CASSQDLGGQGARSGYTF. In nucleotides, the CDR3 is TGCGCCAGCAGCCAAGATCTCGGAGGACAGGGGGCGCGATCTGGCTACACCTTC.

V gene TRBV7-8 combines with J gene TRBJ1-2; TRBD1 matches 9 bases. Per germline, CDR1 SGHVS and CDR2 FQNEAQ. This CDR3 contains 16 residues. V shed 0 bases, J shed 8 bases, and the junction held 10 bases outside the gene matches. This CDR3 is CASSLASGTGKGGYTF. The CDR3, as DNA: TGTGCCAGCAGCTTAGCATCCGGGACAGGGAAGGGGGGCTACACCTTC.

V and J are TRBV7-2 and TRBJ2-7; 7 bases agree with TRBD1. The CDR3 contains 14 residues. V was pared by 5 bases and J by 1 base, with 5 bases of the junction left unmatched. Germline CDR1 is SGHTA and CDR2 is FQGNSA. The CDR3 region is CASSPRDRSYEQYF. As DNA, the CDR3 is TGTGCCAGCAGCCCCAGGGACAGATCCTACGAGCAGTACTTC.

CDR3 residues: CASSISTERGYGYTF. CDR3 in DNA: TGTGCCAGTAGTATATCTACTGAGCGTGGCTATGGCTACACCTTC. The chain uses TRBV19 and TRBJ1-2, with D uncertain. The ends were cut back, 2 bases at V and 4 bases at J, with 14 bases in the middle. The CDR3 contains 15 residues. Germline V gives CDR1 LNHDA, CDR2 SQIVND (reference sequence).

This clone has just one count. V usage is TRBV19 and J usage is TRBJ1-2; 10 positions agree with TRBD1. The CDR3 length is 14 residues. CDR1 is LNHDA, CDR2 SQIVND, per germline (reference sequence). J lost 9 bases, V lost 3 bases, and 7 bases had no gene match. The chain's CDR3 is CASSISGQGTRYTF. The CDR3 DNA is TGTGCCAGTAGTATTTCGGGACAGGGGACGCGCTACACCTTC. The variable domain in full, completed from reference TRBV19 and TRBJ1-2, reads DGGITQSPKYLFRKEGQNVTLSCEQNLNHDAMYWYRQDPGQGLRLIYYSQIVNDFQKGDIAEGYSVSREKKESFPLTVTSAQKNPTAFYLCASSISGQGTRYTFGSGTRLTVV.

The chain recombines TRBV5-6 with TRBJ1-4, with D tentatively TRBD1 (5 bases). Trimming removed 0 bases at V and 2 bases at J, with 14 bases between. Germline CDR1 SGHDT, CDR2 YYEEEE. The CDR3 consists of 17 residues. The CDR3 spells CASSLAYQGRTNEKLFF. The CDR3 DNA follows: TGTGCCAGCAGCTTGGCCTATCAGGGTCGGACTAATGAAAAACTGTTTTTT.

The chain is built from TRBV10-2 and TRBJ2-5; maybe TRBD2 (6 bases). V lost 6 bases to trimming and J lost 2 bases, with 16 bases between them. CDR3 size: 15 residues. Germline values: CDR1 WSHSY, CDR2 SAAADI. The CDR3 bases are TGCGCCAGCAGAGTGGGCACTAGCAAACAAGAGACCCAGTACTTC. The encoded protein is CASRVGTSKQETQYF.

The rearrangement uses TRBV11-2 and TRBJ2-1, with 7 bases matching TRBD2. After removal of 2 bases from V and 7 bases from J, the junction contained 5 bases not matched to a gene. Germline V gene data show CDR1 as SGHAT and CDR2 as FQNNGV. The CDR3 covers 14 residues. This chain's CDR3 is CASSLRSSGNEQFF. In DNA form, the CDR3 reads TGTGCCAGCAGCTTACGGTCTAGCGGAAATGAGCAGTTCTTC.

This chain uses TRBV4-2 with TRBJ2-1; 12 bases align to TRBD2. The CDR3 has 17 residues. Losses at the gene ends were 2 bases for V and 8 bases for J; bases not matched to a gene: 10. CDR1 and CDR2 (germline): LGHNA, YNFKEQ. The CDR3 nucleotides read TGTGCCAGCAGCCAAAACCTAGCGGGGGGGCTAGTCGATGAGCAGTTCTTC. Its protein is CASSQNLAGGLVDEQFF.

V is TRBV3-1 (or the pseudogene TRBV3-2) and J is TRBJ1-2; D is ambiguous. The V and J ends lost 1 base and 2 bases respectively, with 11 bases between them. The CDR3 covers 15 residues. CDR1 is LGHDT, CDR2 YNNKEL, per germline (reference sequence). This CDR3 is CASSQVDTPNYGYTF. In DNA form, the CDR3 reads TGTGCCAGCAGCCAAGTTGACACCCCAAACTATGGCTACACCTTC.

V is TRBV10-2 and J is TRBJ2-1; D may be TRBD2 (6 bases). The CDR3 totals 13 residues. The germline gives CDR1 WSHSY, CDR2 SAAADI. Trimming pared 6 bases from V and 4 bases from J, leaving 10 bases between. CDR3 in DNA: TGCGCCAGCAGCCTGGGACTGTACAATGAGCAGTTCTTC. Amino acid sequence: CASSLGLYNEQFF.